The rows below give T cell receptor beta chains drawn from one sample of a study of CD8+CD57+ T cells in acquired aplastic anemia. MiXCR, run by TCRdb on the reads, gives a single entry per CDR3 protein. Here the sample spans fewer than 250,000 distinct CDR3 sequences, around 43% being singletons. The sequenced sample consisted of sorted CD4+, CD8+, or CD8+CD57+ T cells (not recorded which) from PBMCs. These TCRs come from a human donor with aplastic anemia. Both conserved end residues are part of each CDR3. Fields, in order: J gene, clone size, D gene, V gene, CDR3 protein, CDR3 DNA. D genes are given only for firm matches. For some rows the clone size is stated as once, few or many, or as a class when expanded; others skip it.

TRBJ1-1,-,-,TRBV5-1,CASSLTGRLLNTEAFF,TGCGCCAGCAGCTTGACAGGGCGACTTCTGAACACTGAAGCTTTCTTT
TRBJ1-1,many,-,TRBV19,CASSMVRQVGRNTEAFF,TGTGCCAGTAGTATGGTTCGGCAGGTGGGTAGGAACACTGAAGCTTTCTTT
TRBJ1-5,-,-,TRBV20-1,CSARGRYPPQHF,TGCAGTGCTAGGGGACGGTACCCGCCCCAGCATTTT
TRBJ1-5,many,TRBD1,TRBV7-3,CASSPQQGSNQPQHF,TGTGCCAGCAGCCCCCAACAGGGGTCCAATCAGCCCCAGCATTTT
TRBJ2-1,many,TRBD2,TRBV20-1,CSARGEGGQFF,TGCAGTGCTAGAGGGGAGGGAGGGCAGTTCTTC
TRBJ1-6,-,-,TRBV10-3,CAIRAGTDNSPLHF,TGTGCCATCAGGGCCGGGACGGATAATTCACCCCTCCACTTT
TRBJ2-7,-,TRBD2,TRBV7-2,CASKGGRSYEQYF,TGTGCCAGCAAGGGCGGGAGGTCCTACGAGCAGTACTTC
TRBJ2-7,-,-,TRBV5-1,CASSQEDHLATYLYEQYF,TGCGCCAGCAGCCAGGAGGATCACCTAGCGACCTACTTATACGAGCAGTACTTC
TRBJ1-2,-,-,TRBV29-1,CSDGNRVHLYGYTF,TGCAGCGACGGAAACAGGGTCCACCTCTATGGCTACACCTTC
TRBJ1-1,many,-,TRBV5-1,CASSLFEGGNTEAFF,TGCGCCAGCAGCTTGTTCGAGGGAGGGAACACTGAAGCTTTCTTT
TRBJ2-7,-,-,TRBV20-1,CSASGVDSYEQYF,TGCAGTGCTAGCGGAGTTGATTCCTACGAGCAGTACTTC
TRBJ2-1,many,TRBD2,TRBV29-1,CSVFETSGNEQFF,TGCAGCGTTTTTGAGACTAGCGGCAATGAGCAGTTCTTC
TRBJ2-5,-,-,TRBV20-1,CSANLLGGSQETQYF,TGCAGTGCTAATCTGCTGGGGGGAAGTCAAGAGACCCAGTACTTC
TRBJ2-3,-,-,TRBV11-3,CASSSPGLTDTQYF,TGTGCCAGCAGCTCGCCGGGACTCACAGATACGCAGTATTTT
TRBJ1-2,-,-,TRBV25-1,CASSESPGRMNYGHTF,TGTGCCAGCAGTGAATCCCCGGGGCGAATGAACTATGGCCACACCTTC
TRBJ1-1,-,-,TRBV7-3,CASSLGDTEVFF,TGTGCCAGCAGCCTAGGGGACACTGAAGTTTTCTTT
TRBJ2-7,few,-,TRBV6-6,CASRTSGLISYEQYF,TGTGCCAGCAGAACGTCGGGACTGATCTCCTACGAGCAGTACTTC
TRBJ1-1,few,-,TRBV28,CATSWGGPNTEAFF,TGTGCCACCTCATGGGGGGGCCCGAACACTGAAGCTTTCTTT
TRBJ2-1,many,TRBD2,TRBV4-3,CASSQDRWRGENEQFF,TGCGCCAGCAGCCAAGATAGGTGGCGGGGGGAAAATGAGCAGTTCTTC
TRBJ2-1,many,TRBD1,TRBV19,CASSPTNIRTGTYNEQFF,TGTGCCAGTAGTCCTACGAATATAAGGACAGGGACCTACAATGAGCAGTTCTTC
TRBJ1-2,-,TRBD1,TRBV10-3,CAISESRFGGQYGYTF,TGTGCCATCAGTGAGTCTCGGTTTGGGGGACAGTATGGCTACACCTTC
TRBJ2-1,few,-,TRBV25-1,CASSEVGTDHNEQFF,TGTGCCAGCAGTGAGGTGGGGACGGACCACAATGAGCAGTTCTTC
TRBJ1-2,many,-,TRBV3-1,CASSPRSAMFGYTF,TGTGCCAGCAGCCCTCGGTCCGCGATGTTTGGCTACACCTTC
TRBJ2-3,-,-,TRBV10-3,CAISVRFADTQYF,TGTGCCATCAGTGTTCGTTTTGCAGATACGCAGTATTTT
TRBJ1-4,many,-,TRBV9,CASSPFKGGSLGTNEKLFF,TGTGCCAGCAGCCCATTTAAGGGGGGGTCCCTAGGAACTAATGAAAAACTGTTTTTT
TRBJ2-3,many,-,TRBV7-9,CASSFWTAGGPDTQYF,TGTGCCAGCAGCTTTTGGACGGCCGGCGGTCCAGATACGCAGTATTTT
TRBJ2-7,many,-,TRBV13,CASSRRAPGDSYEQYF,TGTGCCAGCAGCCGACGCGCCCCGGGAGACTCCTACGAGCAGTACTTC
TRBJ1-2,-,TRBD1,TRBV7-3,CASSSPQGASWYGYTF,TGTGCCAGCAGCTCCCCTCAGGGGGCGTCGTGGTATGGCTACACCTTC
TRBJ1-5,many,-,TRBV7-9,CASSLVGGTNQPQHF,TGTGCCAGCAGCTTAGTCGGGGGGACAAATCAGCCCCAGCATTTT
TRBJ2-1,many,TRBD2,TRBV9,CASTLGGSAYNEQFF,TGTGCCAGCACCTTAGGCGGGAGTGCCTACAATGAGCAGTTCTTC
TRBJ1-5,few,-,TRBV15,CATSRDKHSNQPQHF,TGTGCCACCAGCAGAGATAAGCATAGCAATCAGCCCCAGCATTTT
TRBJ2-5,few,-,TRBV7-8,CASSLGRGEKLFFGSGTQYF,-
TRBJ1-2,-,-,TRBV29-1,CSVHDRSYNYGYTF,TGCAGCGTTCATGACAGGAGTTATAACTATGGCTACACCTTC
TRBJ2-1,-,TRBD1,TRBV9,CARTGNNEQFF,TGTGCCAGGACAGGGAACAATGAGCAGTTCTTC
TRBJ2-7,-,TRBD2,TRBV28,CASSFDLAGDHEQYF,TGTGCCAGCAGTTTCGATCTAGCGGGAGACCACGAGCAGTACTTC
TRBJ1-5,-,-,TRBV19,CASSTRTIREPQHF,TGTGCCAGTAGTACGCGGACTATAAGGGAGCCCCAGCATTTT
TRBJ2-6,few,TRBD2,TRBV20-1,CSARVAGLGANVLTF,TGCAGTGCTAGAGTGGCGGGACTAGGGGCCAACGTCCTGACTTTC
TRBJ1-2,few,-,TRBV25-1,CASSDLGRLGGYTF,TGTGCCAGCAGTGATCTTGGCAGGCTAGGCGGCTACACCTTC
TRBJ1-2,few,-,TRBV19,CASSGSGKANYGYTF,TGTGCCAGTAGTGGCTCAGGGAAAGCTAACTATGGCTACACCTTC
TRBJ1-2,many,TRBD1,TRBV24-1,CATSEGQGYGYTF,TGTGCCACCAGTGAGGGACAGGGTTATGGCTACACCTTC
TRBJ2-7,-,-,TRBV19,CASSTSSTQSYEQYF,TGTGCCAGTAGTACCTCCTCGACACAATCCTACGAGCAGTACTTC